The next 3 T cell receptor beta chains were all read from a single sample in a study of graft-versus-host responses after intestinal transplantation. These receptors' targets are unknown. Using immunoSEQ multiplex PCR, the repertoire was profiled, and TCRdb retains in-frame clones only, with some absent. This sample has around 130,000 clones; approximately 94% occur once, and the top ten carry about 0.16%. The source material was unstimulated CD4+ T cells sorted from spleen or lymph node cells, sampled before intestinal transplant. The source of these receptors is a human donor who received an intestinal transplant.

The V gene is TRBV15, the J gene TRBJ2-7; the D is unclear. Germline CDR1 reads LNHNV; CDR2 reads YYDKDF (reference sequence). The CDR3 length is 14 residues. V lost 3 bases, J lost 0 bases, and 9 bases lay in between. The CDR3, as DNA: TGTGCCACCAGCAGGGTCCAAGTCTCCTACGAGCAGTACTTC. Amino acids: CATSRVQVSYEQYF.

J is TRBJ1-2 and V is TRBV10-2; no clear D gene. The germline V and J ends were trimmed by 0 bases and 8 bases, with 4 bases remaining between them. This CDR3 region has 11 residues. Per germline, CDR1 WSHSY and CDR2 SAAADI. CDR3 amino acids: CASSESTGYTF. The CDR3 DNA sequence: TGCGCCAGCAGTGAGTCGACAGGCTACACCTTC.

The rearrangement joins TRBV6-1 to TRBJ2-7; no firm D call. V was pared by 8 bases and J by 5 bases, with 10 bases between. Germline V lookup: CDR1 MNHNS, CDR2 SASEGT. The CDR3 is 11 amino acids. In DNA, the CDR3 is TGTGCCAGCCAAAAACGGGACGAGCAGTACTTC. This translates into CASQKRDEQYF.